A single sample is the source of the 20 T cell receptor beta chains below, sequenced in a study of identical twins. TCRdb ran MiXCR on the 5' RACE reads and lists one entry per CDR3 protein. Of fewer than 650,000 distinct CDR3 sequences listed, nearly 10% were seen once; the top ten hold approximately 3.2%. These data were also filed under a second study, of yellow fever vaccine responses in identical twins.

Material for sequencing was PBMCs. These receptors came from a woman in her late teens or twenties in good health.

This clonotype appeared a few times. A junction boundary mismatches the germline segment, possibly from a read error. The rearrangement links TRBV29-1 to TRBJ2-5; the D gene is possibly TRBD2 (7 bases). Germline V lookup: CDR1 SQVTM, CDR2 ANQGSEA. The CDR3 runs to 16 residues. CDR3 residues: CSVQGGRRGGGETQHF. In DNA form, the CDR3 reads TGCAGCGTCCAAGGAGGTCGACGCGGAGGGGGGGAGACCCAGCACTTC. Combining the CDR3 with reference TRBV29-1 and TRBJ2-5 gives the whole variable domain SAVISQKPSRDICQRGTSLTIQCQVDSQVTMMFWYRQQPGQSLTLIATANQGSEATYESGFVIDKFPISRPNLTFSTLTVSNMSPEDSSIYLCSVQGGRRGGGETQHFGPGTRLLVL.

This clonotype was observed at least ten times. The rearrangement links TRBV11-2 to TRBJ2-1, with 8 bases identical to TRBD2. Germline V gene data show CDR1 as SGHAT and CDR2 as FQNNGV. After removal of 1 base from V and 3 bases from J, the junction contained 5 bases not matched to a gene. This CDR3 spans 16 amino acids. The CDR3, as DNA: TGTGCCAGCAGCTTAGCCGGGACTAGGGGCTACAATGAGCAGTTCTTC. It encodes CASSLAGTRGYNEQFF.

In this sample, this clonotype turned up many times. The rearrangement uses TRBV12-3 or TRBV12-4 and TRBJ1-2; 12 bases agree with TRBD1. J gave up 8 bases and V 5 bases, and 6 bases lay outside the gene matches. CDR3 length: 14 residues. CDR3 DNA: TGTGCCAGCAGTCCTGGGACAGGGGGCTGGGGCTACACCTTC. This codes for CASSPGTGGWGYTF.

V and J are TRBV10-2 and TRBJ2-2, with D possibly called TRBD1 or TRBD2 (5 bases each). The CDR3 sequence is 16 residues long. Germline CDR1 reads WSHSY; CDR2 reads SAAADI. Trimming cost V 4 bases and J 5 bases, with 17 bases left between them. The CDR3 loop reads CASSGWDQGTTGELFF. The CDR3 coding sequence is TGCGCCAGCAGTGGGTGGGACCAAGGGACGACCGGGGAGCTGTTTTTT.

This clonotype showed up many times. The chain recombines TRBV6-1 with TRBJ2-4; 7 bases are shared with TRBD2. The CDR3 covers 16 residues. V shed 5 bases and J 3 bases; nucleotides not matched to a gene: 10. Germline CDR1 reads MNHNS; CDR2 reads SASEGT. CDR3 nucleotides: TGTGCCAGCAGTAGAGATGTTGGGAGGGGCAAAAACATTCAGTACTTC. Residues: CASSRDVGRGKNIQYF.

This clonotype occurred a few times. The V and J genes are TRBV6-1 and TRBJ2-2; the D gene is possibly TRBD1 (5 bases). There are 15 residues in the CDR3. V was trimmed by 9 bases and J by 0 bases, leaving 14 bases between them. Germline values: CDR1 MNHNS, CDR2 SASEGT. CDR3 region: CASSRGLPNTGELFF. CDR3 DNA: TGTGCCAGTTCTAGGGGCCTACCGAACACCGGGGAGCTGTTTTTT.

V usage is TRBV27 and J usage is TRBJ2-7; the D is unclear. V gave up 2 bases and J gave up 2 bases, with 10 bases separating them. Germline CDR1 and CDR2: MNHEY and SMNVEV (reference sequence). The CDR3 has 14 amino acids. The CDR3 coding sequence is TGTGCCAGCAGTTTACTTGGGCCTCCCTACGAGCAGTACTTC. It codes for CASSLLGPPYEQYF.

The chain couples TRBV29-1 to TRBJ2-5, with D possibly being TRBD1 or TRBD2 (5 bases each). CDR1 is SQVTM, CDR2 ANQGSEA, per germline. CDR3 size: 13 residues. V shed 6 bases and J shed 5 bases, with 16 bases lying between them. The DNA for the CDR3 is TGCAGCGTCTTCGAGGGGCTCCTCGAGACCCAGTACTTC. Translation: CSVFEGLLETQYF.

This clonotype was observed many times. J is TRBJ2-1 and V is TRBV6-1; tentative D call: TRBD2 (5 bases). Germline CDR1 and CDR2: MNHNS and SASEGT. Trimming took 7 bases from V and 0 from J, leaving 16 bases between them. The CDR3 consists of 16 residues. The CDR3 region is CASNPSPASSYNEQFF. Written as DNA, the CDR3 is TGTGCCAGCAACCCTAGCCCCGCAAGCTCCTACAATGAGCAGTTCTTC.

The chain is built from TRBV7-2 and TRBJ2-2, with TRBD2 matching 7 bases. J lost 1 base, V lost 1 base, and 6 bases had no gene match. Germline V gene data show CDR1 as SGHTA and CDR2 as FQGNSA. This CDR3 contains 17 residues. The DNA of the CDR3 is TGTGCCAGCAGCTTAGGGGCGGCTAGCGGGAACACCGGGGAGCTGTTTTTT. Its protein is CASSLGAASGNTGELFF. The whole variable domain, filled in from reference TRBV7-2 and TRBJ2-2, reads GAGVSQSPSNKVTEKGKDVELRCDPISGHTALYWYRQSLGQGLEFLIYFQGNSAPDKSGLPSDRFSAERTGGSVSTLTIQRTQQEDSAVYLCASSLGAASGNTGELFFGEGSRLTVL.

This chain connects TRBV7-9 to TRBJ2-5; D not certain. V lost 5 bases and J lost 2, with 15 bases in between. The CDR3 loop spans 15 amino acids. Per germline, CDR1 SEHNR and CDR2 FQNEAQ (reference sequence). Written as DNA, the CDR3 is TGTGCCAGCAGCGCCATCGTGGGGTGGCAAGAGACCCAGTACTTC. Translating it yields CASSAIVGWQETQYF.

Only a few counts were recorded for this clonotype. The rearrangement uses TRBV11-2 and TRBJ2-3; 7 bases line up with TRBD1. This CDR3 spans 17 amino acids. V trimming: 0 bases; J trimming: 0 bases; junction bases outside the gene matches: 6. Germline CDR1 and CDR2: SGHAT and FQNNGV. Here the CDR3 DNA reads TGTGCCAGCAGCTTAGAAGGGGGCAAAACTAGCACAGATACGCAGTATTTT. Translation: CASSLEGGKTSTDTQYF. Using reference TRBV11-2 and TRBJ2-3 for the parts outside the CDR3, the full variable domain is EAGVAQSPRYKIIEKRQSVAFWCNPISGHATLYWYQQILGQGPKLLIQFQNNGVVDDSQLPKDRFSAERLKGVDSTLKIQPAKLEDSAVYLCASSLEGGKTSTDTQYFGPGTRLTVL.

This clonotype was seen a few times. V gene TRBV7-9 combines with J gene TRBJ2-7, with D possibly TRBD2 on 6 matching bases. CDR1 and CDR2 from the germline V gene are SEHNR and FQNEAQ (reference sequence). Trimming stripped 2 bases from V and 1 base from J, with 18 bases between. The CDR3 loop spans 17 amino acids. This CDR3 reads CASSLKGIGGSSYEQYF. CDR3 in DNA: TGTGCCAGCAGCTTAAAAGGAATCGGGGGTAGTTCCTACGAGCAGTACTTC.

This chain connects TRBV7-9 to TRBJ1-6; a weak D match, TRBD1 (5 bases). V was cut by 1 base and J by 7 bases, with 11 bases left in between. There are 15 residues in the CDR3. From germline, CDR1 is SEHNR and CDR2 FQNEAQ (reference sequence). The CDR3 DNA reads as TGTGCCAGCAGCTTAGGATCGACAGTGAATTCACCCCTCCACTTT. Its protein product is CASSLGSTVNSPLHF.

This clonotype was observed a few times. The CDR3 sequence: CATSSLNLATYEQYF. The CDR3 nucleotides are TGTGCCACCAGCTCGCTGAACTTAGCGACCTACGAGCAGTACTTC. The chain has TRBV15 and TRBJ2-7; perhaps TRBD2 as D (5 bases). Germline assignment: CDR1 LNHNV and CDR2 YYDKDF (reference sequence). The CDR3 extends over 15 amino acids. The V gene lost 5 bases and the J gene lost 2 bases, with 16 bases spanning the gap.

This clonotype was seen a few times. This chain links TRBV30 with TRBJ2-1, with 8 bases lining up with TRBD2. The CDR3 length is 15 residues. Germline values: CDR1 GTSNPN, CDR2 SVGIG (reference sequence). The J segment lost 6 bases and the V segment lost 6 bases, leaving 13 bases of the junction unmatched. CDR3 residues: CACPVWRRGANEQFF. The DNA for the CDR3 is TGTGCCTGCCCAGTGTGGAGGCGGGGGGCCAATGAGCAGTTCTTC.

The chain carries TRBV20-1 and TRBJ2-3, with 12 bases fitting TRBD2. The V and J ends lost 0 bases and 2 bases, in that order; junction bases with no gene match: 12. The length of the CDR3 is 19 residues. CDR1 is DFQATT and CDR2 is SNEGSKA in the germline V gene (reference sequence). CDR3 DNA: TGCAGTGCTAGAGATCGGGCGACTAGCGGGGGCCTCTTCACAGATACGCAGTATTTT. Protein sequence: CSARDRATSGGLFTDTQYF.

This clonotype was picked up many times. V usage is TRBV5-1 and J usage is TRBJ2-2, with D perhaps TRBD1 (5 bases). Germline V CDR1 and CDR2: SGHRS, YFSETQ. There are 14 residues in the CDR3. The ends were cut back, 1 base at V and 4 bases at J, with 8 bases in the middle. Here the CDR3 DNA reads TGCGCCAGCAGCTTGAGTAGGGGCACCGGGGAGCTGTTTTTT. Protein product: CASSLSRGTGELFF. Full variable domain (missing parts from reference TRBV5-1 and TRBJ2-2): KAGVTQTPRYLIKTRGQQVTLSCSPISGHRSVSWYQQTPGQGLQFLFEYFSETQRNKGNFPGRFSGRQFSNSRSEMNVSTLELGDSALYLCASSLSRGTGELFFGEGSRLTVL.

This clonotype was seen more than once but under ten times. This chain uses TRBV4-3 with TRBJ2-7; 10 bases are a match to TRBD2. J was trimmed by 0 bases and V by 4 bases; bases with no gene match: 9. This CDR3 contains 17 residues. The germline V gene has CDR1 LGHNA and CDR2 YSLEER. The CDR3 DNA is TGCGCCAGCAGCCCCTCAAGGACTAGCGGTCTCTCCTACGAGCAGTACTTC. Encoded protein: CASSPSRTSGLSYEQYF.

This clonotype was seen a handful of times. The chain couples TRBV10-3 to TRBJ2-1; D may be TRBD1 (5 bases). V was trimmed by 10 bases and J by 7 bases, leaving 20 bases between them. CDR1 and CDR2 (germline): ENHRY, SYGVKD. This CDR3 contains 14 residues. The CDR3 DNA reads as TGTGCCACCACACGACAGACAGAAACGAATGAGCAGTTCTTC. Its protein is CATTRQTETNEQFF.